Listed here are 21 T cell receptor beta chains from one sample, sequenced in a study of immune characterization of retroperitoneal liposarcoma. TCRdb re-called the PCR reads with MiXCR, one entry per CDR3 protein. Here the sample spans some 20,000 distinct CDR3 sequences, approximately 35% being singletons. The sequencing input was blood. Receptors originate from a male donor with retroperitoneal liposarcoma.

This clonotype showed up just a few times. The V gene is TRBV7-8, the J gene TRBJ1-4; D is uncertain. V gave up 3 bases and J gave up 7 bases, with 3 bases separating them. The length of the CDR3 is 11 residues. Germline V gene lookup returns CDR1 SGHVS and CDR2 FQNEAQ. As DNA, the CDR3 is TGTGCCAGCAGCTTGACTGAAAAACTGTTTTTT. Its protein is CASSLTEKLFF.

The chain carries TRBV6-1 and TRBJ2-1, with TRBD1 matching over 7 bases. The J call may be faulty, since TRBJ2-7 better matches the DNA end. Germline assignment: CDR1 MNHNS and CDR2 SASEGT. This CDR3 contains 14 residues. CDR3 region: CASGKGAAYNEQYF. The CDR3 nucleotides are TGTGCCAGCGGGAAGGGGGCAGCATACAATGAGCAGTACTTC.

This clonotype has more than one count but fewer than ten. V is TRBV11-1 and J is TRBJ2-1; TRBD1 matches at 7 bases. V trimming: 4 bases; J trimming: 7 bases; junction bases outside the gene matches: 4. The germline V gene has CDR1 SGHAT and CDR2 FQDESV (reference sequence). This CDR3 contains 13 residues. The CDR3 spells CASSSGQLNEQFF. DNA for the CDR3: TGTGCCAGCAGCTCGGGACAGCTGAATGAGCAGTTCTTC.

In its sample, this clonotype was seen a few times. CDR3 sequence reads: CASSVPSGTLREQFF. The CDR3 DNA sequence: TGTGCCAGCAGCGTCCCTAGCGGAACTCTCCGGGAGCAGTTCTTC. The rearrangement joins TRBV7-8 to TRBJ2-1, with 7 bases identical to TRBD2. Germline CDR1 reads SGHVS; CDR2 reads FQNEAQ. J gave up 10 bases and V 5 bases, and 14 bases lay outside the gene matches. This CDR3 comprises 15 residues. Full variable domain (outside the CDR3, taken from reference TRBV7-8 and TRBJ2-1): GAGVSQSPRYKVAKRGQDVALRCDPISGHVSLFWYQQALGQGPEFLTYFQNEAQLDKSGLPSDRFFAERPEGSVSTLKIQRTQQEDSAVYLCASSVPSGTLREQFFGPGTRLTVL.

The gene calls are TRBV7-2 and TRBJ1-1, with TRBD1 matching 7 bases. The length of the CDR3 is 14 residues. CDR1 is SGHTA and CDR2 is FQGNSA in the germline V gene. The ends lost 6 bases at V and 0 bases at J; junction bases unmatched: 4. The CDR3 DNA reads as TGTGCCAGCAGTCGAACAGGGGTGAACACTGAAGCTTTCTTT. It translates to CASSRTGVNTEAFF.

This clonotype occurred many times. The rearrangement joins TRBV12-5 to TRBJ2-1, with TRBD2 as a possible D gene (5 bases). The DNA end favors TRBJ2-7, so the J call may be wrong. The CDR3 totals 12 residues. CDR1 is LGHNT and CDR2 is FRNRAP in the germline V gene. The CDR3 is CASGKDFFQQYF. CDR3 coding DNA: TGTGCTAGTGGAAAGGACTTTTTTCAGCAGTACTTC.

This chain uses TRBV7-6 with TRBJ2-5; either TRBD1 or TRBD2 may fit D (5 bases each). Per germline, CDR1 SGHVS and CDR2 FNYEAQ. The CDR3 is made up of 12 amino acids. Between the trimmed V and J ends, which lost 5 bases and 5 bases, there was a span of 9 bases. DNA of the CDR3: TGTGCCAGCAGCCGGGGACCGGAGACCCAGTACTTC. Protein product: CASSRGPETQYF.

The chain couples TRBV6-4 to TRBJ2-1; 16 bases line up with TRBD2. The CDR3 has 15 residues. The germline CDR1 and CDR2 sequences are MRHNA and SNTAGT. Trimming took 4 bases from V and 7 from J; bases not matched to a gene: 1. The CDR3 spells CASSAGLAGGNEQFF. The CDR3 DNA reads TGTGCCAGCAGTGCGGGACTAGCGGGGGGGAATGAGCAGTTCTTC.

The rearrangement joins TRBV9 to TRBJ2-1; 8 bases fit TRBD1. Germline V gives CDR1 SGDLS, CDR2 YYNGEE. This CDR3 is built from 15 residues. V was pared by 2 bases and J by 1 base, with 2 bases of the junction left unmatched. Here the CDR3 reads CASSVGQGSYNEQFF. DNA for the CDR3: TGTGCCAGCAGCGTCGGACAGGGATCCTACAATGAGCAGTTCTTC.

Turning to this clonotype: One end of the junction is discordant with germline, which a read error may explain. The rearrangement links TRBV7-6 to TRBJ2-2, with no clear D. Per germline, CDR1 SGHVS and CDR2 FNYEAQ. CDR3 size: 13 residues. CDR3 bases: TGTGCTAGCAGCTTAGTAACTCCCGGGGAGCTGTTTTTT. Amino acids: CASSLVTPGELFF.

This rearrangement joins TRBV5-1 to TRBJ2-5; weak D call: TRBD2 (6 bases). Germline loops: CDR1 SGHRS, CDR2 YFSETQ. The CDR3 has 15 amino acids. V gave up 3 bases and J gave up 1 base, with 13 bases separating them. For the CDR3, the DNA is TGCGCCAGCAGCTGGGGAAAGACTAGCCAAGAGACCCAGTACTTC. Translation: CASSWGKTSQETQYF.

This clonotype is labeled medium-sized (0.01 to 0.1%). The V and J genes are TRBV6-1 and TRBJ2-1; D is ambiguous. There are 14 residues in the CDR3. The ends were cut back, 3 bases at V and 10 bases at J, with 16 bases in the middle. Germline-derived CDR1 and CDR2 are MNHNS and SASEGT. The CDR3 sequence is CASSERTWGMEQFF. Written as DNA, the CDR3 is TGTGCCAGCAGTGAGAGGACCTGGGGAATGGAGCAGTTCTTC.

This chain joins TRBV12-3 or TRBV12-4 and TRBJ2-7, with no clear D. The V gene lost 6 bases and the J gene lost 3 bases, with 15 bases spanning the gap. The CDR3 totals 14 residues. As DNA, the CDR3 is TGTGCCAGCAGCACATTCTCCAGCCACTACGAGCAGTACTTC. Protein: CASSTFSSHYEQYF.

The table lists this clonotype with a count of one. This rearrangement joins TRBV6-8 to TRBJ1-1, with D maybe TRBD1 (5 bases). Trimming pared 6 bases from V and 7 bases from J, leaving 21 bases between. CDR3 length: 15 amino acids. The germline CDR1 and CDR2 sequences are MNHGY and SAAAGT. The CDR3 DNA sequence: TGTGCCAGCAGCCCGATACCGGGGGGGGGGATTGAAGCTTTCTTT. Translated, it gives CASSPIPGGGIEAFF.

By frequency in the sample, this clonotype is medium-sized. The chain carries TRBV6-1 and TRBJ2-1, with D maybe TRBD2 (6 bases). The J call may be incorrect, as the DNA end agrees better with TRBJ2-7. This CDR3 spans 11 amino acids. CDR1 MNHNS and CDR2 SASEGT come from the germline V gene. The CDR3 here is CASTSAGEQYF. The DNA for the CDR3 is TGTGCCAGCACCTCGGCGGGGGAGCAGTACTTC.

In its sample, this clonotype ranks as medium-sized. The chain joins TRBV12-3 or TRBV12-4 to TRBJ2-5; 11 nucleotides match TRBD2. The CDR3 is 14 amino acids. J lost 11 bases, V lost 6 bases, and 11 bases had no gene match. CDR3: CASRLAGVSDEQYF. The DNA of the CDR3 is TGTGCCAGCAGACTAGCGGGAGTGAGTGATGAGCAGTACTTC.

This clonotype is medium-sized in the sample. As DNA, the CDR3 is TGTGCCAGCAGTGTCCCGATACCCAATGAGCAGTTCTTC. It is translated as CASSVPIPNEQFF. This chain uses TRBV6-1 with TRBJ2-1; no clear D gene. V was trimmed by 4 bases and J by 6 bases, leaving 10 bases between them. Per the germline V gene, CDR1 is MNHNS and CDR2 is SASEGT. CDR3 length equals 13 residues.

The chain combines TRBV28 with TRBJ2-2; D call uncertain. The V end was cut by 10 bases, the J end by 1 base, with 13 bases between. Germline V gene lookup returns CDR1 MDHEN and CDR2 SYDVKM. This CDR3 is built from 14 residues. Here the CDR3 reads CATNLPGNTGELFF. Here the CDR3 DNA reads TGTGCCACAAATTTACCAGGGAACACCGGGGAGCTGTTTTTT.

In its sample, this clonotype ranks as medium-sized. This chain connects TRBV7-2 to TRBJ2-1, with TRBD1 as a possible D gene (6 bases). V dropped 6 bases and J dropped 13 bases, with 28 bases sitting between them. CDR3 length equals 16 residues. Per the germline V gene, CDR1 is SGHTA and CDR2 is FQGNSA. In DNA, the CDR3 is TGTGCCAGCAGTTCGGACAGAAGCTTAGCGTTAAACATTCAGTTCTTC. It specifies CASSSDRSLALNIQFF.

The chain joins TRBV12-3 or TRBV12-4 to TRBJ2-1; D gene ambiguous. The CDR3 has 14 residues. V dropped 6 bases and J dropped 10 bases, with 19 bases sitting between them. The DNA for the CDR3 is TGTGCCAGCAGCGTGGCTGAAGTCTTCTACGAGCAGTTCTTC. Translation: CASSVAEVFYEQFF.

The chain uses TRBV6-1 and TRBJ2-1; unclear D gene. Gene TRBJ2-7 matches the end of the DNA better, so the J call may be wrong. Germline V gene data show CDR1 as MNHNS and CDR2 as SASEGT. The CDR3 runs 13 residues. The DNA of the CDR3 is TGTGCCAGCAGTGCGAGTAGCTTAGACGAGCAGTACTTC. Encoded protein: CASSASSLDEQYF.